These 30 T cell receptor beta chains originate from one sample sequenced in a study of CD8 T cells in ankylosing spondylitis. TCRdb used MiXCR to reprocess the 5' RACE reads, holding one entry per CDR3 protein. The table has fewer than 35,000 distinct CDR3 sequences, approximately 14% seen once. Source material: blood. These receptors all come from a male donor with ankylosing spondylitis or in good health (not recorded which).

The chain is built from TRBV20-1 and TRBJ2-1; tentatively, D is TRBD2 (6 bases). The ends were cut back, 0 bases at V and 1 base at J, with 10 bases in the middle. This CDR3 has 15 residues. Germline CDR1 reads DFQATT; CDR2 reads SNEGSKA (reference sequence). Here the CDR3 reads CSARDWRGSYNEQFF. CDR3 in DNA: TGCAGTGCTAGAGATTGGAGGGGATCCTACAATGAGCAGTTCTTC.

This clonotype was detected ten times or more. This sequence joins TRBV7-4 and TRBJ2-7; a weak D match, TRBD2 (5 bases). Germline CDR1 SGHVT, CDR2 SQSDAQ. The V end lost 7 bases, the J end lost 4 bases, and 20 bases lay between the germline ends. CDR3 length: 15 amino acids. The CDR3 protein is CASKPPQRPKYEQYF. The CDR3 nucleotides read TGTGCCAGCAAACCCCCCCAGCGGCCTAAATACGAGCAGTACTTC.

The chain employs TRBV5-1 and TRBJ2-1; 7 bases agree with TRBD1. Trimming at V came to 6 bases and at J to 0 bases, leaving 6 bases not matched to a gene. Looked up from germline, CDR1 is SGHRS and CDR2 is YFSETQ. The CDR3 spans 15 residues. CDR3 in DNA: TGCGCCAGCACGGGACAGACGAGCTCCTACAATGAGCAGTTCTTC. This sequence encodes CASTGQTSSYNEQFF.

This sequence joins TRBV11-2 and TRBJ2-2; 9 bases align to TRBD2. After removal of 5 bases from V and 4 bases from J, the junction contained 5 bases not matched to a gene. CDR1 and CDR2 (germline): SGHAT, FQNNGV. The CDR3 covers 15 residues. The CDR3 coding sequence is TGTGCCAGCAGCCTTGGACTAGCGAGCACCGGGGAGCTGTTTTTT. It yields the protein CASSLGLASTGELFF.

This clonotype came up many times. The chain has TRBV7-2 and TRBJ2-3; 7 bases line up with TRBD2. Germline loops: CDR1 SGHTA, CDR2 FQGNSA. V was clipped by 5 bases and J by 4 bases; unmatched bases: 6. This CDR3 is 14 amino acids long. Here the CDR3 DNA reads TGTGCCAGCAGCCCAACTAGCGTGGCAGATACGCAGTATTTT. Protein sequence: CASSPTSVADTQYF.

This clonotype has a handful of counts. V usage is TRBV5-5 and J usage is TRBJ2-5; TRBD2 matches at 13 bases. The V segment lost 0 bases and the J segment 1 base; nucleotides outside the gene matches: 3. This CDR3 spans 17 amino acids. Germline V gene sequence: CDR1 SGHKS, CDR2 YYEKEE (reference sequence). The CDR3 loop is CASSLAWTSGGQETQYF. CDR3 in DNA: TGTGCCAGCAGCTTGGCCTGGACTAGCGGGGGCCAAGAGACCCAGTACTTC. The complete variable domain, with remaining parts taken from reference TRBV5-5 and TRBJ2-5, reads DAGVTQSPTHLIKTRGQQVTLRCSPISGHKSVSWYQQVLGQGPQFIFQYYEKEERGRGNFPDRFSARQFPNYSSELNVNALLLGDSALYLCASSLAWTSGGQETQYFGPGTRLLVL.

The chain uses TRBV20-1 and TRBJ1-1; D unclear. V dropped 4 bases and J dropped 4 bases, with 10 bases sitting between them. The CDR3 has 12 amino acids. Germline-derived CDR1 and CDR2 are DFQATT and SNEGSKA (reference sequence). CDR3: CSAIEPSTEAFF. CDR3 coding DNA: TGCAGTGCTATTGAGCCCTCCACTGAAGCTTTCTTT.

This clonotype has more than one count but fewer than ten. The rearrangement links TRBV12-3 or TRBV12-4 to TRBJ2-3, with 9 bases identical to TRBD1. The CDR3 extends over 17 amino acids. Trimming took 5 bases from V and 1 from J; bases not matched to a gene: 10. Here the CDR3 DNA reads TGTGCCAGCAGTCTACCGAGGGACAGGGCGCGCACAGATACGCAGTATTTT. Translated: CASSLPRDRARTDTQYF.

The chain links TRBV6-5 to TRBJ2-2; D might be TRBD1 (6 bases). Trimming took off 6 bases at V and 4 bases at J, with 15 bases between the two ends. Germline V gene lookup returns CDR1 MNHEY and CDR2 SVGAGI. The length of the CDR3 is 15 residues. CDR3 DNA sequence: TGTGCCAGCAGCCTGAGGCTCAGGGGCACCGGGGAGCTGTTTTTT. It is translated as CASSLRLRGTGELFF.

This clonotype was counted a few times. V usage is TRBV28 and J usage is TRBJ2-3, with a possible D match to TRBD1 (5 bases). The CDR3 totals 15 residues. The germline V gene has CDR1 MDHEN and CDR2 SYDVKM. V lost 4 bases and J lost 4, with 15 bases in between. Here the CDR3 reads CASSSPSGFADTQYF. The CDR3 region has the DNA TGTGCCAGCAGTTCCCCTTCAGGGTTCGCAGATACGCAGTATTTT.

In its sample, this clonotype was seen a few times. V usage is TRBV28 and J usage is TRBJ1-1; 8 bases fit TRBD1. The CDR3 is 17 amino acids. Per germline, CDR1 MDHEN and CDR2 SYDVKM. After removal of 3 bases from V and 1 base from J, the junction contained 10 bases not matched to a gene. CDR3 bases: TGTGCCAGCAGTTTCCCGCTGACAGGGGCTACGAACACTGAAGCTTTCTTT. Its protein is CASSFPLTGATNTEAFF.

The chain links TRBV4-3 to TRBJ2-1; 11 bases line up with TRBD2. Germline V gene data show CDR1 as LGHNA and CDR2 as YSLEER. The length of the CDR3 is 15 residues. With V trimmed by 2 bases and J by 7 bases, 4 bases remained unmatched. CDR3 residues: CASSQISGRANEQFF. The CDR3 nucleotides are TGCGCCAGCAGCCAAATTAGCGGGAGGGCGAATGAGCAGTTCTTC.

This clonotype was seen more than once but under ten times. The V call is TRBV27, the J call TRBJ2-1; 7 nucleotides align to TRBD2. The CDR3 extends over 14 amino acids. With V trimmed by 1 base and J by 6 bases, 3 bases remained unmatched. Germline CDR1 and CDR2: MNHEY and SMNVEV (reference sequence). The CDR3 nucleotides are TGTGCCAGCAGTTTATGGGAGGGGTTCAATGAGCAGTTCTTC. It specifies CASSLWEGFNEQFF.

The chain joins TRBV29-1 to TRBJ2-3; perhaps TRBD1 as D (5 bases). Looked up from germline, CDR1 is SQVTM and CDR2 is ANQGSEA. Trimming stripped 3 bases from V and 2 bases from J, with 9 bases between. CDR3 size: 13 residues. The CDR3 coding sequence is TGCAGCGTTGATGAGGACAACACAGATACGCAGTATTTT. It is translated as CSVDEDNTDTQYF.

This clonotype was recorded a few times. This chain connects TRBV28 to TRBJ2-7; D is ambiguous. The CDR3 extends over 14 amino acids. In germline, CDR1 is MDHEN, CDR2 SYDVKM. The V end lost 0 bases, the J end lost 0 bases, and 6 bases lay between the germline ends. CDR3 nucleotides: TGTGCCAGCAGTTTATGGGGTAGCTCCTACGAGCAGTACTTC. Its translation: CASSLWGSSYEQYF. Variable domain in full (rest from reference TRBV28 and TRBJ2-7): DVKVTQSSRYLVKRTGEKVFLECVQDMDHENMFWYRQDPGLGLRLIYFSYDVKMKEKGDIPEGYSVSREKKERFSLILESASTNQTSMYLCASSLWGSSYEQYFGPGTRLTVT.

This clonotype was detected a few times. The V call is TRBV29-1, the J call TRBJ2-7; 7 nucleotides align to TRBD1. Germline V gene lookup returns CDR1 SQVTM and CDR2 ANQGSEA. The junction had 4 bases not matched to a gene; V was cut back by 5 bases and J by 0 bases. CDR3 length equals 13 residues. The CDR3 here is CSVKGQYSYEQYF. In nucleotides, the CDR3 is TGCAGCGTTAAGGGACAGTACTCCTACGAGCAGTACTTC.

The V gene is TRBV5-1, the J gene TRBJ2-3; TRBD2 matches at 8 bases. Per germline, CDR1 SGHRS and CDR2 YFSETQ. There are 16 residues in the CDR3. Trimming cost V 4 bases and J 0 bases; bases outside gene matches: 7. CDR3 in amino acids: CASSPRAGVSTDTQYF. The CDR3 DNA is TGCGCCAGCAGCCCAAGAGCGGGGGTCAGCACAGATACGCAGTATTTT.

This clonotype was seen only a few times. The chain employs TRBV4-1 and TRBJ2-1; TRBD2 matches at 7 bases. The ends lost 4 bases at V and 7 bases at J; junction bases unmatched: 13. The germline CDR1 and CDR2 sequences are MGHRA and YSYEKL. This CDR3 is 16 amino acids long. The CDR3 region has the DNA TGCGCCAGCAGCCCATCCCGGGAGGCCCAAGGGAATGAGCAGTTCTTC. It is translated as CASSPSREAQGNEQFF.

Many counts were recorded for this clonotype. This rearrangement joins TRBV7-3 to TRBJ2-2, with TRBD1 matching over 7 bases. V dropped 5 bases and J dropped 0; count of bases not matched to a gene: 3. Germline lookup yields CDR1 SGHTA and CDR2 FQGTGA. CDR3 length: 15 amino acids. The CDR3 is CASSPDRANTGELFF. The CDR3 DNA follows: TGTGCCAGCAGCCCTGACAGGGCGAACACCGGGGAGCTGTTTTTT.

CDR3 sequence: CASSSTWTGANTEAFF. CDR3 DNA sequence: TGTGCCAGCAGTTCCACCTGGACAGGGGCTAACACTGAAGCTTTCTTT. J is TRBJ1-1 and V is TRBV6-5, with TRBD1 identical over 9 bases. The ends lost 4 bases at V and 2 bases at J; junction bases unmatched: 8. The CDR3 consists of 16 residues. Germline V CDR1 and CDR2: MNHEY, SVGAGI.

This clonotype has at least ten counts. The chain joins TRBV12-3 or TRBV12-4 to TRBJ1-1; D gene ambiguous. The length of the CDR3 is 14 residues. Trimming cost V 5 bases and J 1 base, with 11 bases left between them. CDR3 sequence reads: CASSGPPGNTEAFF. For the CDR3, the DNA is TGTGCCAGCAGTGGCCCCCCGGGGAACACTGAAGCTTTCTTT.

This chain links TRBV5-1 with TRBJ2-1; perhaps TRBD1 as D (6 bases). V was trimmed by 0 bases and J by 5 bases, leaving 9 bases between them. The CDR3 extends over 14 amino acids. CDR1 and CDR2 from the germline V gene are SGHRS and YFSETQ. The CDR3 reads CASSLVGGNNEQFF. DNA for the CDR3: TGCGCCAGCAGCTTGGTAGGGGGTAACAATGAGCAGTTCTTC.

V is TRBV10-3 and J is TRBJ2-1; 10 bases are shared with TRBD2. The CDR3 spans 15 residues. CDR1 is ENHRY and CDR2 is SYGVKD in the germline V gene. Losses at the gene ends were 6 bases for V and 2 bases for J; bases not matched to a gene: 4. In DNA, the CDR3 is TGTGCCATCAGGGGGACTAGCGATACCTACAATGAGCAGTTCTTC. Translated: CAIRGTSDTYNEQFF.

This clonotype showed up just a few times. The chain is built from TRBV29-1 and TRBJ2-1, with D perhaps TRBD1 (6 bases). The CDR3 length is 13 residues. CDR1 SQVTM and CDR2 ANQGSEA come from the germline V gene. The ends were cut back, 3 bases at V and 7 bases at J, with 13 bases in the middle. The CDR3: CSVDNREGNEQFF. Written as DNA, the CDR3 is TGCAGCGTTGACAACAGGGAAGGAAATGAGCAGTTCTTC.

This clonotype has only a few counts. The genes are TRBV7-9 and TRBJ1-4, with D maybe TRBD1 (5 bases). The CDR3 is made up of 14 amino acids. V lost 3 bases to trimming and J lost 8 bases, with 13 bases between them. Germline V gene lookup returns CDR1 SEHNR and CDR2 FQNEAQ (reference sequence). This chain's CDR3 is CASSFGSTGEKLFF. CDR3 DNA: TGTGCCAGCAGCTTCGGTTCAACAGGAGAAAAACTGTTTTTT.

The genes are TRBV12-3 or TRBV12-4 and TRBJ1-1, with a tentative D call TRBD1 (5 bases). CDR3 length equals 15 residues. V dropped 2 bases and J dropped 5 bases, with 15 bases sitting between them. The CDR3 sequence is CASSLFRGEGTEAFF. In nucleotides, the CDR3 is TGTGCCAGCAGTTTATTTCGGGGGGAGGGGACTGAAGCTTTCTTT.

The V and J genes are TRBV6-2 or TRBV6-3 and TRBJ2-7; TRBD1 agrees at 10 bases. CDR1 MNHEY and CDR2 SVGEGT come from the germline V gene. The CDR3 contains 14 residues. Trimming removed 5 bases from V and 5 bases from J; junction bases left unmatched: 6. CDR3 DNA: TGTGCCAGCAGTACCAGACAGGGGGCCGACGAGCAGTACGTC. It yields the protein CASSTRQGADEQYV.

This clonotype came up a few times. The chain is built from TRBV7-9 and TRBJ1-3; D unresolved. Germline CDR1 and CDR2: SEHNR and FQNEAQ (reference sequence). This CDR3 contains 15 residues. Trimming removed 5 bases at V and 2 bases at J, with 13 bases between. CDR3 coding DNA: TGTGCCAGCAGCCCCCCGGCGGCAGCTGGAAACACCATATATTTT. Its translation is CASSPPAAAGNTIYF.

This clonotype appeared many times. The V gene is TRBV20-1, the J gene TRBJ2-1; 9 bases align to TRBD2. The CDR3 is 15 residues long. CDR1 is DFQATT and CDR2 is SNEGSKA in the germline V gene (reference sequence). The ends lost 4 bases at V and 5 bases at J; junction bases unmatched: 9. CDR3 sequence reads: CSATRLAGLNNEQFF. The CDR3 coding sequence is TGCAGTGCTACTAGGCTAGCGGGACTTAACAATGAGCAGTTCTTC.

There are many counts of this clonotype. V gene TRBV27 combines with J gene TRBJ2-1; TRBD2 agrees at 9 bases. The junction had 2 bases not matched to a gene; V was cut back by 0 bases and J by 2 bases. CDR1 and CDR2 (germline): MNHEY, SMNVEV (reference sequence). This CDR3 has 16 residues. CDR3 nucleotide sequence: TGTGCCAGCAGTTTATCCCCTAGCGGGACCTACAATGAGCAGTTCTTC. It translates to CASSLSPSGTYNEQFF.